These 7 T cell receptor beta chains were sequenced from one sample in a study. Tregs were sorted as CD4+CD25+CD127-/low cells. Using its own MiXCR run on the 5' RACE reads, TCRdb lists one record per CDR3 protein. The repertoire includes over 45,000 distinct CDR3 sequences, roughly 28% of them detected once, and under 2.5% sits in the top ten. The sequenced sample was tumor-infiltrating Tregs sorted from the breast tumor. Receptors were obtained from a female donor with breast cancer.

A few counts support this clonotype. The chain couples TRBV4-2 to TRBJ2-7; 7 positions agree with TRBD2. Per germline, CDR1 LGHNA and CDR2 YNFKEQ. The length of the CDR3 is 17 residues. The junction had 14 bases not matched to a gene; V was cut back by 1 base and J by 5 bases. The CDR3 here is CASSQALSPSGINEQYF. CDR3 nucleotides: TGTGCCAGCAGCCAAGCTCTGAGCCCCAGCGGGATCAACGAGCAGTACTTC.

This chain connects TRBV5-4 to TRBJ1-2; unclear D gene. Trimming removed 0 bases at V and 4 bases at J, with 7 bases between. This CDR3 comprises 13 residues. CDR1 and CDR2 from the germline V gene are SGHNT and YYREEE (reference sequence). CDR3 amino acids: CASSLDHIYGYTF. The CDR3 DNA sequence: TGTGCCAGCAGCTTGGACCACATCTATGGCTACACCTTC. The full variable domain, completed using reference TRBV5-4 and TRBJ1-2, is ETGVTQSPTHLIKTRGQQVTLRCSSQSGHNTVSWYQQALGQGPQFIFQYYREEENGRGNFPPRFSGLQFPNYSSELNVNALELDDSALYLCASSLDHIYGYTFGSGTRLTVV.

The chain joins TRBV7-9 to TRBJ1-2, with 7 nucleotides matching TRBD1. V shed 7 bases, J shed 3 bases, and the junction held 2 bases outside the gene matches. The CDR3 is 12 residues long. Germline values: CDR1 SEHNR, CDR2 FQNEAQ (reference sequence). CDR3 sequence reads: CASKGTDYGYTF. CDR3 coding DNA: TGTGCCAGCAAAGGGACAGACTATGGCTACACCTTC.

By proportion, this clonotype is medium-sized. This sequence joins TRBV11-2 and TRBJ2-5; 8 bases agree with TRBD1. Germline-derived CDR1 and CDR2 are SGHAT and FQNNGV. Trimming removed 6 bases from V and 4 bases from J; junction bases left unmatched: 10. The CDR3 loop spans 15 amino acids. The CDR3 protein is CASRPGQGEGETQYF. In DNA, the CDR3 is TGTGCCAGCAGACCCGGACAGGGAGAAGGAGAGACCCAGTACTTC.

The V and J genes are TRBV5-1 and TRBJ1-4; tentatively, D is TRBD1 (6 bases). Germline V gives CDR1 SGHRS, CDR2 YFSETQ. CDR3 size: 13 residues. The ends were cut back, 6 bases at V and 7 bases at J, with 13 bases in the middle. CDR3 region: CASKQGEGEKLFF. The DNA for the CDR3 is TGCGCCAGCAAACAGGGTGAAGGTGAAAAACTGTTTTTT.

This clonotype was observed at least ten times. The rearrangement uses TRBV6-5 and TRBJ2-3; 10 bases match TRBD2. Germline CDR1 reads MNHEY; CDR2 reads SVGAGI. There are 20 residues in the CDR3. The V gene end was trimmed by 2 bases and the J gene end by 5 bases; junction bases not matched to a gene: 19. The CDR3 reads CASSYEVVRRAGGRGDTQYF. Here the CDR3 DNA reads TGTGCCAGCAGTTACGAAGTGGTCCGACGAGCGGGAGGGAGAGGAGATACGCAGTATTTT.

The table lists this clonotype with many counts. V usage is TRBV7-3 and J usage is TRBJ2-7; possible D gene TRBD2, 5 bases. With 5 bases removed from V and 0 bases from J, the gap between germline ends came to 11 bases. Germline CDR1 reads SGHTA; CDR2 reads FQGTGA. The CDR3 extends over 14 amino acids. CDR3 in amino acids: CASSQDSNSYEQYF. In nucleotides, the CDR3 is TGTGCCAGCAGCCAGGACTCTAACTCCTACGAGCAGTACTTC.